The next 7 T cell receptor beta chains were all read from a single sample in a study of blood T cells in healthy people across ages. Next came a second PCR, run for about 6 to 11 cycles, which used a sample-barcoded 5' primer along with a J-beta primer mix. One entry per CDR3 protein, called by TCRdb with MiXCR from the 5' RACE reads. The table records 890,000 or so distinct CDR3 sequences, roughly 60% of them present only once. Source material: blood. The receptor set was obtained from a man aged 25 to 45 in good health.

The chain is built from TRBV7-3 and TRBJ2-1; 11 bases are shared with TRBD2. The CDR3 runs 14 residues. Germline trimming cut 5 bases from V and 6 bases from J; bases unmatched to any gene: 3. CDR1 SGHTA and CDR2 FQGTGA come from the germline V gene. The CDR3 protein is CASSRGTSGNEQFF. For the CDR3, the DNA is TGTGCCAGCAGCCGAGGGACTAGCGGCAATGAGCAGTTCTTC.

Only a few counts were recorded for this clonotype. The chain links TRBV28 to TRBJ2-1, with 7 positions matching TRBD1. V gave up 5 bases and J gave up 4 bases; unmatched junction bases: 8. The germline CDR1 and CDR2 sequences are MDHEN and SYDVKM. This CDR3 comprises 15 residues. The CDR3 DNA reads TGTGCCAGCAGTACGCAGGGGGTTCGGTACAATGAGCAGTTCTTC. It encodes CASSTQGVRYNEQFF. Based on the CDR3 plus reference TRBV28 and TRBJ2-1, the full variable domain is DVKVTQSSRYLVKRTGEKVFLECVQDMDHENMFWYRQDPGLGLRLIYFSYDVKMKEKGDIPEGYSVSREKKERFSLILESASTNQTSMYLCASSTQGVRYNEQFFGPGTRLTVL.

This clonotype was counted a few times. V usage is TRBV27 and J usage is TRBJ1-6; the match to TRBD1 covers 9 bases. V shed 7 bases, J shed 9 bases, and the junction held 7 bases outside the gene matches. This CDR3 region has 14 residues. Germline CDR1 and CDR2: MNHEY and SMNVEV (reference sequence). This CDR3 is CASNWGTGLSPLHF. CDR3 DNA sequence: TGTGCCAGCAACTGGGGGACAGGGCTTTCACCCCTCCACTTT.

The chain combines TRBV20-1 with TRBJ2-3, with D possibly TRBD2 on 5 matching bases. V was pared by 3 bases and J by 6 bases, with 16 bases between. The CDR3 contains 14 residues. The V gene's germline CDR1 is DFQATT and CDR2 SNEGSKA (reference sequence). The CDR3 loop is CSASKEVRADTQYF. The CDR3 coding sequence is TGCAGTGCTAGTAAGGAGGTCCGGGCCGATACGCAGTATTTT.

This chain uses TRBV3-1 with TRBJ2-7; 8 positions match TRBD1. Germline CDR1 is LGHDT and CDR2 is YNNKEL (reference sequence). The CDR3 covers 18 residues. V shed 2 bases, J shed 1 base, and the junction held 13 bases outside the gene matches. The CDR3: CASSQLRHRDRRSYEQYF. The CDR3 DNA sequence: TGTGCCAGCAGCCAACTAAGACACCGGGACAGGCGTTCCTACGAGCAGTACTTC.

In this sample, this clonotype turned up once. This chain joins TRBV6-2 or TRBV6-3 and TRBJ2-1; no clear D gene. Germline lookup yields CDR1 MNHEY and CDR2 SVGEGT. Trimming cost V 1 base and J 7 bases, with 5 bases left between them. CDR3 length: 12 residues. The CDR3 DNA is TGTGCCAGCAGTTACTTCGGTAATGAGCAGTTCTTC. This encodes CASSYFGNEQFF.

This clonotype occurred a few times. The V and J genes are TRBV29-1 and TRBJ1-5; possible D gene TRBD1, 6 bases. The CDR3 extends over 12 amino acids. CDR1 and CDR2 (germline): SQVTM, ANQGSEA. Trimming removed 5 bases at V and 6 bases at J, with 11 bases between. The DNA of the CDR3 is TGCAGCGTTATAGAGGGGGGTCAGCCCCAGCATTTT. Its translation: CSVIEGGQPQHF. Variable domain in full (rest from reference TRBV29-1 and TRBJ1-5): SAVISQKPSRDICQRGTSLTIQCQVDSQVTMMFWYRQQPGQSLTLIATANQGSEATYESGFVIDKFPISRPNLTFSTLTVSNMSPEDSSIYLCSVIEGGQPQHFGDGTRLSIL.